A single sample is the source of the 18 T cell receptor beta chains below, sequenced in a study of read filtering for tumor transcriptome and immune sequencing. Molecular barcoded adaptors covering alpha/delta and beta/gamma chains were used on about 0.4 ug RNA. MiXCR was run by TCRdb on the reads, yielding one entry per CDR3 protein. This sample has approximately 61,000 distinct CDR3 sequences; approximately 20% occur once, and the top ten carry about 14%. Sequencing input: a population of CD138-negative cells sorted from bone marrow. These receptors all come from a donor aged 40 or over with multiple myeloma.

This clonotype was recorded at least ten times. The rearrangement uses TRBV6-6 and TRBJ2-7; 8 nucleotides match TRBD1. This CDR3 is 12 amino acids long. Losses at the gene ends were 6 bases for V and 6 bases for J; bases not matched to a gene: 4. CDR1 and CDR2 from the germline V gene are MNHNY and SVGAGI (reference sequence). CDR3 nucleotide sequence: TGTGCCAGCAGCCAGACAGGGGCCGAGCAGTACTTC. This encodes CASSQTGAEQYF.

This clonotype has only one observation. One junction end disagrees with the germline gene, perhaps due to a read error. The CDR3 nucleotides read TGCGCCAGCAGCCAAGTCCTCGGGACTAGAACGCTCTTC. Translated, it gives CASSQVLGTRTLF. This chain connects TRBV4-1 to TRBJ2-1; TRBD2 matches 8 bases. CDR3 length: 13 residues. The germline gives CDR1 MGHRA, CDR2 YSYEKL.

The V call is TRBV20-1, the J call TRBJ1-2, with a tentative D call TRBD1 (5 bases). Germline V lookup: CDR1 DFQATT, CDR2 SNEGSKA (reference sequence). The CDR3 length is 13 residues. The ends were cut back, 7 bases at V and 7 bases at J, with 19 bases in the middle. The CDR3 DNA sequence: TGCAGTGTATCGGCGGGGGACGGCTCTGGCTACACCTTC. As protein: CSVSAGDGSGYTF.

CDR3 amino acids: CASSLDSSHVREQFF. CDR3 nucleotide sequence: TGTGCCAGCAGCTTAGATTCTAGCCACGTCCGTGAGCAGTTCTTC. The chain couples TRBV7-2 to TRBJ2-1; possibly TRBD2 for D (5 bases). Germline CDR1 SGHTA, CDR2 FQGNSA. V was pared by 1 base and J by 9 bases, with 16 bases between. This CDR3 has 15 residues.

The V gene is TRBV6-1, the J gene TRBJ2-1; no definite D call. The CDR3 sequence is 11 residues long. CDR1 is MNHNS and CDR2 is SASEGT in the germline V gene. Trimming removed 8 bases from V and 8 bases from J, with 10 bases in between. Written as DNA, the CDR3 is TGTGCCAGCGGCCCCCCTTATGAGCAGTTCTTC. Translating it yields CASGPPYEQFF.

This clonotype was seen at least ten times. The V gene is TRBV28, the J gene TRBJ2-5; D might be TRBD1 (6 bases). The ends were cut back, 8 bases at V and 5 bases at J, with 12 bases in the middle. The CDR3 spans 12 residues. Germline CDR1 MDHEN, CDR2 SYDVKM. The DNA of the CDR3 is TGTGCCAGCGAGGACAGTGTGGAGACCCAGTACTTC. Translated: CASEDSVETQYF.

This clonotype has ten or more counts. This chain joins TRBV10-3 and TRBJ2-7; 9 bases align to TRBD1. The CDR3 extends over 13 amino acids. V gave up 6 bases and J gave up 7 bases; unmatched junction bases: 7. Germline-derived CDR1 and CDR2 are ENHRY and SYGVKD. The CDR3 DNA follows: TGTGCCATCAGAAACGACAGGGGGGGTGAGCAGTACTTC. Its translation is CAIRNDRGGEQYF.

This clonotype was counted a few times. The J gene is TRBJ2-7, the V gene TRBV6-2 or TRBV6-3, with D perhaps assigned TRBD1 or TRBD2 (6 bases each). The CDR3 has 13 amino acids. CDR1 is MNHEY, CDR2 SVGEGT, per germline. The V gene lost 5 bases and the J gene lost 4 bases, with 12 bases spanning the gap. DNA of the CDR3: TGTGCCAGCAGTATTGGGGGGCCTTACGAGCAGTACTTC. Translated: CASSIGGPYEQYF.

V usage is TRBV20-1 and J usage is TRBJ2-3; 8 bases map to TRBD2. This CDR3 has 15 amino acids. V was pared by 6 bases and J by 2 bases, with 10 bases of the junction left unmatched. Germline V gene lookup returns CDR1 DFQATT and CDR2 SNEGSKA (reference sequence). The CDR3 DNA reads TGCAGTGCCGCGGGGGGTAGCGGGGTCACAGATACGCAGTATTTT. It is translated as CSAAGGSGVTDTQYF.

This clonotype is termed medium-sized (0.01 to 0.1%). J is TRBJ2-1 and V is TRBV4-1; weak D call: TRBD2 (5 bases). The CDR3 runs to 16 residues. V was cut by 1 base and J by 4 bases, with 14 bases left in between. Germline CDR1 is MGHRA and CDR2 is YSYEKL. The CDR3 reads CASSQGASGDYNEQFF. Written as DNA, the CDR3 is TGCGCCAGCAGCCAAGGGGCCAGCGGAGATTACAATGAGCAGTTCTTC.

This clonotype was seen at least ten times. CDR3 in DNA: TGTGCCACATCCGGGACAGGGGGACCTCCTGGGGCCAACGTCCTGACTTTC. It specifies CATSGTGGPPGANVLTF. The chain uses TRBV24-1 and TRBJ2-6; 11 nucleotides line up with TRBD1. This CDR3 has 17 residues. With 10 bases clipped from V and 2 bases from J, the junction kept 9 bases outside the gene matches. Germline V lookup: CDR1 KGHDR, CDR2 SFDVKD.

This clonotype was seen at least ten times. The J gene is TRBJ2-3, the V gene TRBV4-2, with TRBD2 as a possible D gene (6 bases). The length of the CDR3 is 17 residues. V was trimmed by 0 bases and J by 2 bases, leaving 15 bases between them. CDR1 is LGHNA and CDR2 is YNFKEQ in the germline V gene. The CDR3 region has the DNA TGTGCCAGCAGCCAAGAATGGTTAGGAGGGTTCACAGATACGCAGTATTTT. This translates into CASSQEWLGGFTDTQYF.

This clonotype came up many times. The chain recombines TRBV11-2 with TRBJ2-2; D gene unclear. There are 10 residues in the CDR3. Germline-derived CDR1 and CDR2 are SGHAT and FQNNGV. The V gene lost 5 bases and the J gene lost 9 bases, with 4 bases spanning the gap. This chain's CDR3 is CASSHRELFF. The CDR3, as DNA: TGTGCCAGCAGCCACCGGGAGCTGTTTTTT. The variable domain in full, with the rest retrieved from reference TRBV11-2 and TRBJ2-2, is EAGVAQSPRYKIIEKRQSVAFWCNPISGHATLYWYQQILGQGPKLLIQFQNNGVVDDSQLPKDRFSAERLKGVDSTLKIQPAKLEDSAVYLCASSHRELFFGEGSRLTVL.

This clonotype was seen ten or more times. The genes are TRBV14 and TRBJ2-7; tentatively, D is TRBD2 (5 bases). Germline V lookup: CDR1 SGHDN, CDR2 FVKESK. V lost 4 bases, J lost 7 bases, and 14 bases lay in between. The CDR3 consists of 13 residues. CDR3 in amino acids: CASSPSRTGEQYF. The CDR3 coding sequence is TGTGCCAGCAGCCCTAGCAGGACGGGGGAGCAGTACTTC. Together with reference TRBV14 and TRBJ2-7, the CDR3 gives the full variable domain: EAGVTQFPSHSVIEKGQTVTLRCDPISGHDNLYWYRRVMGKEIKFLLHFVKESKQDESGMPNNRFLAERTGGTYSTLKVQPAELEDSGVYFCASSPSRTGEQYFGPGTRLTVT.

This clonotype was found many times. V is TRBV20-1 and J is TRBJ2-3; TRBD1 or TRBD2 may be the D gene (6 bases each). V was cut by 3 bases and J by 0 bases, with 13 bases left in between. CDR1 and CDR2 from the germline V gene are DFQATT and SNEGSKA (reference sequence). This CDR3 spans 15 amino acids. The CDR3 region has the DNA TGCAGTGCTAGCTGGGGGGCGACTAGCACAGATACGCAGTATTTT. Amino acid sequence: CSASWGATSTDTQYF.

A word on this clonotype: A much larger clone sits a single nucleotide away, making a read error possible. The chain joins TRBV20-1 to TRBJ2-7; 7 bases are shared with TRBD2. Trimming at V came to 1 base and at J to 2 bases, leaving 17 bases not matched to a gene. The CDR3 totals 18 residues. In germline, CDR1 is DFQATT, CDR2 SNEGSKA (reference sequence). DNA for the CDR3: TGCAGTGCTAGAGGCTTACCAATTATCGGGAGGCAAACCTACGAGCAGTACTTC. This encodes CSARGLPIIGRQTYEQYF.

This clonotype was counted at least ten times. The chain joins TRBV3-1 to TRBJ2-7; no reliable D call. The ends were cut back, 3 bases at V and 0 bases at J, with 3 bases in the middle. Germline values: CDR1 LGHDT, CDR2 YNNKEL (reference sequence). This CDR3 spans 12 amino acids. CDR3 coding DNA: TGTGCCAGCAGCCATAGCTCCTACGAGCAGTACTTC. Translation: CASSHSSYEQYF.

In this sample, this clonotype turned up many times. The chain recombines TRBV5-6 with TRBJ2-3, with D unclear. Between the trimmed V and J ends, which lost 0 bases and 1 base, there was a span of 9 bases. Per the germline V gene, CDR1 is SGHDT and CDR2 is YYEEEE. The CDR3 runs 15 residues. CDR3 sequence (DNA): TGTGCCAGCAGCTTGGAGGTCAGACGCACAGATACGCAGTATTTT. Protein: CASSLEVRRTDTQYF.